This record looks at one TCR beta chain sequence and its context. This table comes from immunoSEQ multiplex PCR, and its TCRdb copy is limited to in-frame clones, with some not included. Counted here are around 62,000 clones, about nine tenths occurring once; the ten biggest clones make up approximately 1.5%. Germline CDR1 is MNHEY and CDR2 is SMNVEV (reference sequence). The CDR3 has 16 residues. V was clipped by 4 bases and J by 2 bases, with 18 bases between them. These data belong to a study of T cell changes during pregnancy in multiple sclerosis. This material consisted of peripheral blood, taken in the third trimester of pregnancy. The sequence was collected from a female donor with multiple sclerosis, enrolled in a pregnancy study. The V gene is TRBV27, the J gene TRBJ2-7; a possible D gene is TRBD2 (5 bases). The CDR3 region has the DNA TGTGCCAGCAGTTCCGAGTGGACTTCGATTGCCTACGAGCAGTACTTC. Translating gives CASSSEWTSIAYEQYF.